A selection of T cell receptor beta chains follows, all from one sample in a study of CXCR3-negative and CXCR3-positive naive CD8 T cells. TCRdb reprocessed the 5' RACE reads, keeping one entry per CDR3 protein, no DNA. The listing records 70,000 to 100,000 distinct CDR3 sequences. Sequencing was done on a sample of naive CXCR3- CD8+ T cells from blood. Every receptor here comes from a human donor in good health. Some clones in this sample may be carry-over from other donors' samples. Each CDR3 is given with its conserved first and last residue.

cdr3_length,j_call,v_call,cdr3_aa
13,TRBJ2-7,TRBV6-5,CASSYGDRYEQYF
13,TRBJ2-2,TRBV28,CASSWDADSERFF
21,TRBJ2-4,TRBV6-6,CASSYSPSPGLAGVAKNIQYF
14,TRBJ2-2,TRBV10-1,CASSPFRGPGELFF
15,TRBJ2-3,TRBV23-1,CASSLERGGSDTQYF
17,TRBJ2-3,TRBV29-1,CSVGRITGTDLTDTQYF
15,TRBJ2-2,TRBV6-5,CASQAGVERVGELFF
16,TRBJ2-5,TRBV12-3/TRBV12-4,CASTILAGGSQETQYF
16,TRBJ2-3,TRBV6-5,CASSYEGLAGPDTQYF
13,TRBJ2-2,TRBV5-6,CASSLTGGGELFF
13,TRBJ2-7,TRBV29-1,CSVADRGGFEQYF
14,TRBJ2-3,TRBV5-6,CASSLGGIGDTQYF
12,TRBJ2-7,TRBV11-2,CASSLGNYEQYF
16,TRBJ2-2,TRBV6-4,CASSDWAGENTGELFF
16,TRBJ1-6,TRBV6-5,CASSYEGGLYNSPLHF
14,TRBJ2-5,TRBV7-9,CASSSRTGQETQYF
14,TRBJ2-4,TRBV6-5,CASSSGPLGNIQYF
15,TRBJ2-1,TRBV20-1,CSAQKLAADWYEQFF
15,TRBJ2-1,TRBV7-6,CASSPGRSSYNEQFF
15,TRBJ2-7,TRBV10-3,CAISDPWTGAYEQYF
15,TRBJ2-7,TRBV11-2,CASSPTGGLSYEQYF
14,TRBJ2-7,TRBV10-1,CASNSPGGYYEQYF
14,TRBJ1-1,TRBV29-1,CSVEYRGMNTEAFF
15,TRBJ1-5,TRBV7-3,CASSLIGGDNQPQHF
19,TRBJ2-1,TRBV4-3,CASSQEFGTGGAVGNEQFF
13,TRBJ2-7,TRBV20-1,CSASVWAGLEQYF
15,TRBJ2-5,TRBV11-2,CASSTQREKRETQYF
15,TRBJ1-3,TRBV29-1,CSVERGGPTGNTIYF
12,TRBJ2-4,TRBV12-3/TRBV12-4,CASSLEPGIQYF
13,TRBJ2-1,TRBV12-3/TRBV12-4,CASGASSYNEQFF